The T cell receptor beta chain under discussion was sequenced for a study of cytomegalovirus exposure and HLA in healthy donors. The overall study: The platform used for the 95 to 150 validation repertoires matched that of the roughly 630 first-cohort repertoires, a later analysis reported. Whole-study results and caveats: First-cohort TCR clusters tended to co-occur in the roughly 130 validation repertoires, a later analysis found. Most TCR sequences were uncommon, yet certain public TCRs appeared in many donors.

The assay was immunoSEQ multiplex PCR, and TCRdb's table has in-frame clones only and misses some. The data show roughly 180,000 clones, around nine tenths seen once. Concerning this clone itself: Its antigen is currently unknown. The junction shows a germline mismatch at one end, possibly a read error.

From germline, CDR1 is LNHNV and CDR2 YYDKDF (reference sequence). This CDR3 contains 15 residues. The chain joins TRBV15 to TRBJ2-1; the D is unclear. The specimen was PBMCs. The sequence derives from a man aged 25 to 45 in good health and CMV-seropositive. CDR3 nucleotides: TGTGCCACCAGCCGAGATCGTGGCTCCTACAATGAGCAGTTCTTC. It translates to CATSRDRGSYNEQFF. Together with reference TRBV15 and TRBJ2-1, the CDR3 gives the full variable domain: DAMVIQNPRYQVTQFGKPVTLSCSQTLNHNVMYWYQQKSSQAPKLLFHYYDKDFNNEADTPDNFQSRRPNTSFCFLDIRSPGLGDTAMYLCATSRDRGSYNEQFFGPGTRLTVL.